Described below is a single T cell receptor beta chain sequence and its context. This CDR3 has 20 amino acids. Germline lookup yields CDR1 LNHDA and CDR2 SQIVND (reference sequence). The V gene end was trimmed by 4 bases and the J gene end by 0 bases; junction bases not matched to a gene: 13. The data belong to a study of T cell changes during pregnancy in multiple sclerosis. Only in-frame clones appear in the TCRdb table, and some are missing; sequencing was by immunoSEQ multiplex PCR. The table lists around 21,000 clones, 80% to 90% of them singletons, with roughly a fifth in the top ten. The clonotype originates from a female donor in good health, enrolled as a control in a pregnancy study. This material consisted of CD8+ T cells from peripheral blood mononuclear cells, taken after pregnancy. This chain uses TRBV19 with TRBJ2-3, with 13 bases that match TRBD2. The CDR3 coding sequence is TGTGCCAGTAGTACTGGCAGACTAGCGGGGGGTGGTGCTAGCACAGATACGCAGTATTTT. This codes for CASSTGRLAGGGASTDTQYF.